This TCR beta chain was observed in a study of cytomegalovirus exposure and HLA in healthy donors. The table came from immunoSEQ multiplex PCR; TCRdb's copy has only in-frame clones and leaves some out. The sample consists of about 140,000 clones, approximately 87% of them appearing once. General study findings and limits: There were a few CMV-associated chains whose specificity for CMV antigens was confirmed in vitro. Some TCR beta chains (about 180 of them) were listed as cytomegalovirus-associated.

As for this clone: No antigen is known for it.

Looked up from germline, CDR1 is SGHNT and CDR2 is YYREEE (reference sequence). The V segment lost 4 bases and the J segment 2 bases; nucleotides outside the gene matches: 17. The CDR3 spans 18 residues. The J gene is TRBJ2-7, the V gene TRBV5-4, with 8 bases lining up with TRBD2. Sequenced: PBMCs. This TCR derives from a man aged 18 to 29 in good health and CMV-seronegative. CDR3 DNA: TGTGCCAGCAGCGCGAAGGCTTTGGACAGCGGGAGAACCTACGAGCAGTACTTC. Translated: CASSAKALDSGRTYEQYF.